These T cell receptor beta chains were read from a single sample in a study of cytomegalovirus exposure and HLA in healthy donors. Produced via immunoSEQ multiplex PCR; TCRdb's table is partial and in-frame only. The sample has tens of thousands of clones. Input material: PBMCs. Source of these receptors: a woman in her forties or fifties in good health and CMV-seropositive. Each CDR3 is given with its conserved first and last residue. Each record gives: V gene, J gene, CDR3 protein.

>TRBV5-4|TRBJ1-2
CASRPSGTGKGYTF
>TRBV4-1|TRBJ1-5
CASSQVPGQGSIDQPQHF
>TRBV6-1|TRBJ2-7
CASMGGRARYEQYF
>TRBV18|TRBJ2-6
CASSPAVSGANVLTF
>TRBV19|TRBJ2-7
CASSITAGGYEQYF
>TRBV4-3|TRBJ1-1
CASSQEWRVNTEAFF
>TRBV9|TRBJ1-2
CASSVSRGRVLDYGYTF
>TRBV19|TRBJ1-2
CASKPPTGLSYGYTF
>TRBV29-1|TRBJ2-1
CSSRSSGRTTEQFF
>TRBV15|TRBJ2-4
CATSRDGTGIQYF
>TRBV7-9|TRBJ1-3
CASSSQGQSGNTIYF
>TRBV28|TRBJ1-5
CASSTQGSYQPQHF
>TRBV4-3|TRBJ1-1
CASSQEAARRNTEAFF
>TRBV11-2|TRBJ1-5
CASSPGTGVGNQPQHF
>TRBV5-1|TRBJ2-5
CASSSLGSETQYF
>TRBV5-6|TRBJ2-7
CASSYTGTGGAWYEQYF
>TRBV28|TRBJ2-7
CASYAAQGTSYEQYF
>TRBV4-3|TRBJ2-1
CASSQLAGGPGNEQFF
>TRBV27|TRBJ2-7
CASSSAGGSYEQYF
>TRBV18|TRBJ2-5
CASSPRQGDETQYF
>TRBV29-1|TRBJ1-6
CSVRTGGDSPLHF
>TRBV10-3|TRBJ1-2
CAIRKLSTGNYGYTF
>TRBV6-4|TRBJ2-1
CASSAEVGTALYNEQFF
>TRBV9|TRBJ2-7
CASSEGTSGKREQYF